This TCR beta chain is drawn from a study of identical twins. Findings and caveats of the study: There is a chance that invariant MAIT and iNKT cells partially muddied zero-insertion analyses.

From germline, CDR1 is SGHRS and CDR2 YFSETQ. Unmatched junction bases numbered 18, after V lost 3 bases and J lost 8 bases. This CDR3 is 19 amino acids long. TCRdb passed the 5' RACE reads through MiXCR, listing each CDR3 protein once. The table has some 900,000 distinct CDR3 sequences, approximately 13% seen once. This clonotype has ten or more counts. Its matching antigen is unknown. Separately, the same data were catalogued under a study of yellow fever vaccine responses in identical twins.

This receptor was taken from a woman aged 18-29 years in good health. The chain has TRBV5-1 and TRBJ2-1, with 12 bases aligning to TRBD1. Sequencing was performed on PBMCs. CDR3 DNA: TGCGCCAGCAGCTCCCGGGACAGGGGGCTGGCCAACCCCGGGGATGAGCAGTTCTTC. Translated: CASSSRDRGLANPGDEQFF.